The sequence of this T cell receptor beta chain was determined in a study of tumor and adjacent non-tumor tissue in lung cancer. No cell sorting was done before RNA was extracted from the tissue. Distant lung tissue was collected more than 3 cm away from the tumor edge. Trimming left V 7 bases short and J 3 bases short, with 11 bases between. The CDR3 has 12 amino acids. CDR1 and CDR2 from the germline V gene are SGHDT and YYEEEE. A note on this clonotype: In this CDR3 the conserved last residue, phenylalanine or tryptophan, is missing, so a read error is likely.

The library came from three nested PCR rounds adapted from ARM-PCR protocols. A single record per CDR3 protein comes from TCRdb applying MiXCR to the multiplex PCR reads. Found here are some 68,000 distinct CDR3 sequences, under 80% of them singletons; the top ten hold under 45%. The chain recombines TRBV5-6 with TRBJ2-7; unclear D gene. Sequencing was performed on distant non-tumor lung tissue. The source of this sequence is a man aged 55 to 70 with non-small cell lung cancer. CDR3: CASAGVIYEQYL. The CDR3 bases are TGTGCCAGCGCCGGCGTGATCTACGAGCAGTACTTA.